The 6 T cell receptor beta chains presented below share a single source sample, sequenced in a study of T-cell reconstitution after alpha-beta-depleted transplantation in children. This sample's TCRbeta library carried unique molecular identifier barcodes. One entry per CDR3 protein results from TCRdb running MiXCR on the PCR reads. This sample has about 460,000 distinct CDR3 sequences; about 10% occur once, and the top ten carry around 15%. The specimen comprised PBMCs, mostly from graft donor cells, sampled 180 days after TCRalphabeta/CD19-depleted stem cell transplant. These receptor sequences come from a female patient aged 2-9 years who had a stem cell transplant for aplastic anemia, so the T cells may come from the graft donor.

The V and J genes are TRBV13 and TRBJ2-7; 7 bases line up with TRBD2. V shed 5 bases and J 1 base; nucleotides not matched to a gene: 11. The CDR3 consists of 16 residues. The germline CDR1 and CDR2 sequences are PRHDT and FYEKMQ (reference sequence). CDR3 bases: TGTGCCAGCAGCGGCCGAGGAGCGGGACCTTCCTACGAGCAGTACTTC. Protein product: CASSGRGAGPSYEQYF.

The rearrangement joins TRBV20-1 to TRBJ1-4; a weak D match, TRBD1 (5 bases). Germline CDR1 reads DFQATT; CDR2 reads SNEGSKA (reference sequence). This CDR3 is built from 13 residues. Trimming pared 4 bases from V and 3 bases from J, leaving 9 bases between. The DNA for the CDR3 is TGCAGTGCTACAAGGGGCCCTAATGAAAAACTGTTTTTT. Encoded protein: CSATRGPNEKLFF.

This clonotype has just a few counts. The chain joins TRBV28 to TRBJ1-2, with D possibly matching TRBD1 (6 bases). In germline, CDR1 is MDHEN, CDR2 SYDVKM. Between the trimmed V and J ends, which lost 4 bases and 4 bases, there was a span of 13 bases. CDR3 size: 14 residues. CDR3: CASSSGTLSYGYTF. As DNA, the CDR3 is TGTGCCAGCAGTTCCGGGACACTGTCCTATGGCTACACCTTC.

CDR3 DNA: TGTGCCAGCTCACCACCGGTCAGGAAGGGGACCGGGGAGCTGTTTTTT. This sequence encodes CASSPPVRKGTGELFF. The chain recombines TRBV18 with TRBJ2-2, with TRBD1 as a possible D gene (5 bases). Trimming cost V 0 bases and J 5 bases, with 13 bases left between them. This CDR3 has 16 amino acids. Germline V gene data show CDR1 as KGHSH and CDR2 as LQKENI. The variable domain in full, completed from reference TRBV18 and TRBJ2-2, reads NAGVMQNPRHLVRRRGQEARLRCSPMKGHSHVYWYRQLPEEGLKFMVYLQKENIIDESGMPKERFSAEFPKEGPSILRIQQVVRGDSAAYFCASSPPVRKGTGELFFGEGSRLTVL.

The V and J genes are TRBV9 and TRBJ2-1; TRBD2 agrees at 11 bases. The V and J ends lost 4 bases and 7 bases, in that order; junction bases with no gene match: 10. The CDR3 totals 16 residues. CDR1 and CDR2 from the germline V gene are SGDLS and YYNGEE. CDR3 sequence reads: CASSPGTSGSTNEQFF. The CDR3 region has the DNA TGTGCCAGCAGCCCCGGAACTAGCGGGAGTACGAATGAGCAGTTCTTC.

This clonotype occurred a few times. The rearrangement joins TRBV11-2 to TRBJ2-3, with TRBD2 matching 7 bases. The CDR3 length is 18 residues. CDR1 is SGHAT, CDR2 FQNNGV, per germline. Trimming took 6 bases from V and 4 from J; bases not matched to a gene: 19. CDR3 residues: CASSFNPPGTTRADTQYF. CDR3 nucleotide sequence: TGTGCCAGCAGTTTTAACCCCCCCGGGACTACCAGAGCAGATACGCAGTATTTT.